The 19 T cell receptor beta chains below were found in one sample sequenced in a study of cytomegalovirus exposure and HLA in healthy donors. Clones were read by immunoSEQ multiplex PCR, and TCRdb kept only the in-frame ones, dropping some. The table shows more than 35,000 clones, with about 93% occurring only once. The source material was PBMCs. The receptors were gathered from a man younger than 30 in good health and CMV-seronegative.

The CDR3 DNA reads as TGTGCCAGTAGTATCGCGGGTCGGACAGGGTCTTCCTATAATTCACCCCTCCACTTT. This gives the protein CASSIAGRTGSSYNSPLHF. The chain links TRBV19 to TRBJ1-6; TRBD1 agrees at 8 bases. Germline values: CDR1 LNHDA, CDR2 SQIVND (reference sequence). The CDR3 extends over 19 amino acids. Trimming took 3 bases from V and 1 from J; bases not matched to a gene: 11.

The gene calls are TRBV27 and TRBJ2-7; 7 bases are shared with TRBD1. Germline V lookup: CDR1 MNHEY, CDR2 SMNVEV (reference sequence). The CDR3 covers 14 residues. Unmatched junction bases numbered 6, after V lost 4 bases and J lost 3 bases. In DNA, the CDR3 is TGTGCCAGCAGTTGGGAACGGGACAGCTACGAGCAGTACTTC. Its translation is CASSWERDSYEQYF.

The chain employs TRBV19 and TRBJ1-1, with TRBD1 identical over 10 bases. The V gene's germline CDR1 is LNHDA and CDR2 SQIVND (reference sequence). V gave up 6 bases and J gave up 11 bases; unmatched junction bases: 3. This CDR3 is 11 amino acids long. CDR3 nucleotide sequence: TGTGCCAGTAGCGGACAGGGGGGGGCTTTCTTT. This translates into CASSGQGGAFF.

The chain has TRBV18 and TRBJ1-5, with 8 bases identical to TRBD1. Germline V CDR1 and CDR2: KGHSH, LQKENI. The V segment lost 6 bases and the J segment 6 bases; nucleotides outside the gene matches: 7. CDR3 length: 14 amino acids. Here the CDR3 DNA reads TGTGCCAGCTCGTCAGGACAGGGAGCTCAGCCCCAGCATTTT. Translation: CASSSGQGAQPQHF.

V usage is TRBV5-4 and J usage is TRBJ2-1; D possibly corresponds to TRBD2 (6 bases). This CDR3 has 15 residues. V dropped 4 bases and J dropped 0 bases, with 11 bases sitting between them. Per the germline V gene, CDR1 is SGHNT and CDR2 is YYREEE (reference sequence). CDR3 protein: CASSPLGGSYNEQFF. CDR3 nucleotide sequence: TGTGCCAGCAGCCCCCTCGGGGGCTCCTACAATGAGCAGTTCTTC.

This sequence joins TRBV7-6 and TRBJ2-1; TRBD2 matches 12 bases. V shed 3 bases and J 8 bases; nucleotides not matched to a gene: 11. The CDR3 is made up of 17 amino acids. From germline, CDR1 is SGHVS and CDR2 FNYEAQ. DNA for the CDR3: TGTGCCAGCAGCTTTCCGACTAGCGGGGGCCCAGGGGATGAGCAGTTCTTC. It encodes CASSFPTSGGPGDEQFF. Using reference TRBV7-6 and TRBJ2-1 for the parts outside the CDR3, the full variable domain is GAGVSQSPRYKVTKRGQDVALRCDPISGHVSLYWYRQALGQGPEFLTYFNYEAQQDKSGLPNDRFSAERPEGSISTLTIQRTEQRDSAMYRCASSFPTSGGPGDEQFFGPGTRLTVL.

The rearrangement uses TRBV29-1 and TRBJ2-1; D may be TRBD2 (7 bases). The CDR3 length is 18 residues. The germline CDR1 and CDR2 sequences are SQVTM and ANQGSEA. V was clipped by 4 bases and J by 3 bases, with 25 bases between them. The CDR3 region is CSVGGGQKSLTDYNEQFF. The CDR3 DNA reads as TGCAGCGTTGGGGGGGGGCAGAAGTCTCTTACCGACTACAATGAGCAGTTCTTC.

This chain links TRBV28 with TRBJ2-3; TRBD2 agrees at 9 bases. The CDR3 covers 16 residues. V lost 5 bases to trimming and J lost 3 bases; unmatched junction nucleotides: 9. Germline loops: CDR1 MDHEN, CDR2 SYDVKM. For the CDR3, the DNA is TGTGCCAGCAGTCACCTTAGCGGGAGCGAGACAGATACGCAGTATTTT. As protein: CASSHLSGSETDTQYF.

The chain links TRBV2 to TRBJ1-5; TRBD1 aligns across 8 bases. J lost 5 bases, V lost 6 bases, and 9 bases had no gene match. Germline loops: CDR1 SNHLY, CDR2 FYNNEI. The CDR3 loop spans 15 amino acids. In DNA form, the CDR3 reads TGTGCCAGCAGGGGAGACAGGGGACGGGATCAGCCCCAGCATTTT. It encodes CASRGDRGRDQPQHF.

The rearrangement links TRBV7-9 to TRBJ2-2, with 8 positions matching TRBD1. This CDR3 is built from 15 residues. Germline lookup yields CDR1 SEHNR and CDR2 FQNEAQ (reference sequence). Trimming at V came to 5 bases and at J to 6 bases, leaving 8 bases not matched to a gene. The CDR3 coding sequence is TGTGCCAGCAGCCCGACAGGGGAGTTTGCCGGGGAGCTGTTTTTT. Its translation is CASSPTGEFAGELFF.

The V call is TRBV5-8, the J call TRBJ2-7, with TRBD1 matching 11 bases. This CDR3 contains 14 residues. The germline V gene has CDR1 SGHTS and CDR2 YDEGEE. Trimming cost V 2 bases and J 4 bases; bases outside gene matches: 2. The DNA of the CDR3 is TGTGCCAGCAGCTTCGGGACAGGGGGTTACGAGCAGTACTTC. This sequence encodes CASSFGTGGYEQYF.

The V gene is TRBV21-1, the J gene TRBJ2-1; the DNA was not used to check the table's D call, TRBD2. TRBV21-1 corresponds to a pseudogene. CDR3 length: 16 amino acids. The CDR3 is CASSKGSPSSYNEQFF. For the CDR3, the DNA is TGTGCCAGCAGCAAAGGATCACCTAGCTCCTACAATGAGCAGTTCTTC.

This rearrangement joins TRBV7-9 to TRBJ2-1; 8 nucleotides align to TRBD2. Germline V gene lookup returns CDR1 SEHNR and CDR2 FQNEAQ (reference sequence). Trimming at V came to 6 bases and at J to 0 bases, leaving 1 base not matched to a gene. The CDR3 length is 14 residues. CDR3 nucleotides: TGTGCCAGCAGGCGGGGGGACTCCTACAATGAGCAGTTCTTC. Amino acid sequence: CASRRGDSYNEQFF.

The J gene is TRBJ2-1, the V gene TRBV7-3; D might be TRBD1 (10 bases). V was cut by 5 bases and J by 4 bases, with 21 bases left in between. In germline, CDR1 is SGHTA, CDR2 FQGTGA. The CDR3 extends over 17 amino acids. The CDR3 nucleotides read TGTGCCAGCAGCCTAGCGGGAAGACAGGGGGCATACAATGAGCAGTTCTTC. The encoded protein is CASSLAGRQGAYNEQFF.

With respect to this clone: Other nucleotide sequences in the sample specify the same CDR3. The chain employs TRBV7-9 and TRBJ2-3; 7 bases align to TRBD2. The germline V gene has CDR1 SEHNR and CDR2 FQNEAQ (reference sequence). The CDR3 totals 14 residues. V was pared by 6 bases and J by 1 base, with 4 bases of the junction left unmatched. The CDR3 nucleotides are TGTGCCAGCAGTCCGAGCGGGGGCACAGATACGCAGTATTTT. Translation gives CASSPSGGTDTQYF.

CDR3: CASSFTSDSYEQYF. The DNA for the CDR3 is TGTGCCAGCAGTTTCACCTCGGACAGTTACGAGCAGTACTTC. The chain employs TRBV6-5 and TRBJ2-7, with a possible D match to TRBD1 (6 bases). This CDR3 comprises 14 residues. Germline assignment: CDR1 MNHEY and CDR2 SVGAGI. With 4 bases removed from V and 4 bases from J, the gap between germline ends came to 14 bases.

This chain links TRBV10-1 with TRBJ1-3; D gene unclear. This CDR3 has 15 amino acids. V was shortened by 3 bases and J by 2 bases, with 11 bases between the two germline ends. From germline, CDR1 is WNHNN and CDR2 SYGVQD (reference sequence). The CDR3 bases are TGCGCCAGCAGTGAAGAGCAGGCCCCTGGAAACACCATATATTTT. Encoded protein: CASSEEQAPGNTIYF.

This clone was picked up one time. The V and J genes are TRBV27 and TRBJ2-7; D perhaps matches TRBD2 (7 bases). The CDR3 runs to 15 residues. Germline V gives CDR1 MNHEY, CDR2 SMNVEV (reference sequence). Trimming pared 0 bases from V and 3 bases from J, leaving 12 bases between. In nucleotides, the CDR3 is TGTGCCAGCAGTTTATCGGCGGGGGCCCTCTACGAGCAGTACTTC. This gives the protein CASSLSAGALYEQYF.

The V call is TRBV19, the J call TRBJ2-7; maybe TRBD2 (6 bases). Germline CDR1 reads LNHDA; CDR2 reads SQIVND (reference sequence). The CDR3 is 12 residues long. The V and J ends lost 6 bases and 3 bases respectively, with 9 bases between them. For the CDR3, the DNA is TGTGCCAGTAGCCCCGGGGGCTACGAGCAGTACTTC. It translates to CASSPGGYEQYF.